The clone carrying this TCR beta chain was detected a few times. This record belongs to a study of blood T cell repertoires in COVID-19. CDR1 is SEHNR, CDR2 FQNEAQ, per germline (reference sequence). V lost 2 bases, J lost 9 bases, and 11 bases lay in between. The CDR3 loop spans 14 amino acids. Study processing details: Counts of nucleated cells, estimated from reference gene primer amplification, were obtained. The table came from immunoSEQ multiplex PCR; TCRdb's copy has only in-frame clones and leaves some out. That table supplies the V and J calls and clone size; D and trimming were determined from the DNA. This table has tens of thousands of clones, 65% to 85% appearing once.

J is TRBJ1-6 and V is TRBV7-9; a possible D gene is TRBD1 (6 bases). Material: peripheral blood. The sequence was obtained from a man older than 75 with active or convalescent COVID-19. The CDR3 protein is CASSLLPGVSPLHF. The CDR3 DNA follows: TGTGCCAGCAGCTTATTGCCAGGGGTTTCACCCCTCCACTTT.